Listed below are T cell receptor beta chains from one sample, sequenced in a study of T cells in Graves' hyperthyroidism and ophthalmopathy. From the multiplex PCR reads, TCRdb called clonotypes with MiXCR, one entry per CDR3 protein. The sample consists of around 660,000 distinct CDR3 sequences, about 45% of them appearing once. Sequenced sample: peripheral blood or thyroid tissue (not recorded which). These receptors were taken from an adult man with Graves' disease, either hyperthyroidism or ophthalmopathy (not recorded which). CDR3s include the opening cysteine and the closing phenylalanine or tryptophan. D genes are given only for firm matches. Rows may omit the clone size; those that give it use once, few, many or a size class.

>NA|TRBJ1-5|TRBV5-1|NA
CASSQVLGYQPQHF
TGCGCCAGCAGCCAAGTTCTTGGTTATCAGCCCCAGCATTTT
>TRBD2|TRBJ2-7|TRBV7-3|few
CASRRNGGAYEQYF
TGTGCCAGCAGGAGGAACGGGGGGGCCTACGAGCAGTACTTC
>NA|TRBJ2-6|TRBV15|NA
CATRDESGANVLTF
TGTGCCACCAGAGACGAGTCTGGGGCCAACGTCCTGACTTTC
>NA|TRBJ1-2|TRBV29-1|many
CSVEGGREGYGYTF
TGCAGCGTTGAAGGGGGCAGGGAAGGGTATGGCTACACCTTC
>NA|TRBJ1-3|TRBV10-3|NA
CASSDPQGASVNSGNTIYF
TGTGCCAGCAGTGACCCCCAAGGGGCATCTGTAAACTCTGGAAACACCATATATTTT
>NA|TRBJ2-6|TRBV24-1|NA
CATSTVGANVLTF
TGTGCCACTTCGACAGTCGGGGCCAACGTCCTGACTTTC
>NA|TRBJ2-7|TRBV5-1|NA
CASSLAGEGVREQYF
TGCGCCAGCAGCTTGGCGGGCGAAGGGGTCCGGGAGCAGTACTTC
>TRBD1|TRBJ1-4|TRBV2|NA
CASSSDRGLEKLFF
TGTGCCAGCAGTTCCGACAGGGGGCTAGAAAAACTGTTTTTT
>TRBD1|TRBJ1-2|TRBV7-6|NA
CASSREGQGRGGYTF
TGTGCCAGCAGCAGAGAGGGACAGGGACGGGGTGGCTACACCTTC
>TRBD1|TRBJ1-5|TRBV7-9|NA
CASREHRGSQPQHF
TGTGCCAGCAGGGAACACAGGGGGTCTCAGCCCCAGCATTTT
>TRBD1|TRBJ2-6|TRBV10-2|NA
CARNRDTGVGANVLTF
TGCGCCAGGAACCGGGACACAGGGGTGGGGGCCAACGTCCTGACTTTC
>TRBD1|TRBJ2-7|TRBV5-1|NA
CASSLGTGIHEQYF
TGCGCCAGCAGCTTGGGGACAGGGATCCACGAGCAGTACTTC
>TRBD1|TRBJ2-7|TRBV4-2|few
CASSRNVRDSSYEQYF
TGTGCCAGCAGCCGCAACGTCCGGGACAGCTCCTACGAGCAGTACTTC
>NA|TRBJ1-4|TRBV7-9|many
CASSLMDGNEKLFF
TGTGCCAGCAGCTTAATGGACGGAAATGAAAAACTGTTTTTT
>NA|TRBJ1-1|TRBV2|NA
CASSVDMNSEAFF
TGTGCCAGCAGTGTAGACATGAACTCTGAAGCTTTCTTT
>TRBD1|TRBJ1-4|TRBV29-1|NA
CSVAGGGSEKLFF
TGCAGCGTTGCAGGGGGCGGAAGTGAAAAACTGTTTTTT
>NA|TRBJ2-7|TRBV20-1|NA
CSARDPSGTYEQYF
TGCAGTGCTAGAGATCCCTCGGGAACCTACGAGCAGTACTTC
>NA|TRBJ1-1|TRBV10-3|NA
CAISGSLGTGNTEAFF
TGTGCCATCAGTGGGTCCCTAGGGACGGGAAACACTGAAGCTTTCTTT
>NA|TRBJ1-6|TRBV7-9|NA
CASSPNSGDNSPLHF
TGCGCCAGCAGCCCCAACAGTGGGGATAATTCACCCCTCCACTTT
>NA|TRBJ2-3|TRBV29-1|NA
CSVDLAGTQYF
TGCAGCGTTGATCTGGCGGGTACGCAGTATTTT
>NA|TRBJ1-2|TRBV10-3|many
CAISDGGGRREIHYGYTF
TGTGCCATCAGTGATGGCGGGGGCAGGAGGGAGATCCACTATGGCTACACCTTC
>TRBD1|TRBJ1-1|TRBV10-3|many
CAISADRETEAFF
TGTGCCATCAGTGCGGACAGGGAAACTGAAGCTTTCTTT
>NA|TRBJ1-1|TRBV2|few
CASTPYRDTEAFF
TGTGCCAGCACTCCGTACAGGGACACTGAAGCTTTCTTT
>TRBD2|TRBJ2-7|TRBV11-2|NA
CASSLGGPSGRYEQYF
TGTGCCAGCAGCTTAGGGGGACCTAGCGGGAGGTACGAGCAGTACTTC
>TRBD1|TRBJ1-5|TRBV7-9|many
CASSLGQGHRIDQPQHF
TGTGCCAGCAGCTTGGGACAGGGGCATCGAATCGATCAGCCCCAGCATTTT
>NA|TRBJ1-4|TRBV10-3|NA
CASSPNEGYRNEKLFF
TGTGCCAGCAGTCCTAACGAAGGGTATAGAAATGAAAAACTGTTTTTT
>TRBD1|TRBJ1-1|TRBV6-5|NA
CASSLSGTGLAFF
TGTGCCAGCAGTTTATCCGGGACAGGACTCGCTTTCTTT
>NA|TRBJ1-1|TRBV29-1|NA
CSGRRVGTEAFF
TGCAGCGGGAGACGGGTGGGCACTGAAGCTTTCTTT
>TRBD1|TRBJ1-2|TRBV29-1|NA
CSVEPWDRDYGYTF
TGCAGCGTTGAACCTTGGGACAGGGACTATGGCTACACCTTC
>NA|TRBJ1-2|TRBV10-3|NA
CASSEQTGANYGYTF
TGTGCCAGCAGTGAGCAGACAGGCGCTAACTATGGCTACACCTTC
>NA|TRBJ1-2|TRBV29-1|NA
CSPGTLTNNYGYTF
TGCAGTCCGGGAACCCTCACGAATAACTATGGCTACACCTTC
>NA|TRBJ2-5|TRBV29-1|NA
CSVQPNTGELRQETQYF
TGCAGCGTACAGCCGAACACCGGGGAGCTGAGGCAAGAGACCCAGTACTTC
>NA|TRBJ1-6|TRBV5-1|NA
CASSLAGNDRSPLHF
TGCGCCAGCAGCTTGGCTGGGAACGATAGGTCACCCCTCCACTTT
>TRBD2|TRBJ2-5|TRBV7-9|NA
CASSLVIAGGPNTGELYF
TGTGCCAGCAGCTTAGTCATAGCGGGAGGGCCCAACACCGGGGAGCTGTACTTC
>NA|TRBJ1-6|TRBV6-5|NA
CASSYGGVSGSPLHF
TGTGCCAGCAGTTACGGCGGGGTTAGTGGATCACCCCTCCACTTT
>NA|TRBJ1-2|TRBV10-3|NA
CAISESPGPDVSYGYTF
TGTGCCATCAGTGAGTCTCCCGGACCCGACGTCTCCTATGGCTACACCTTC
>TRBD1|TRBJ2-7|TRBV6-5|NA
CASSNHPPGQGIYEQYF
TGTGCCAGCAGTAATCACCCCCCGGGACAGGGAATCTACGAGCAGTACTTC
>NA|TRBJ2-7|TRBV7-2|few
CASSQGSSMGSYEQYF
TGCGCCAGCAGCCAAGGGTCCTCCATGGGCTCCTACGAGCAGTACTTC
>TRBD1|TRBJ2-7|TRBV19|NA
CASSIDVGGTGAYEQYF
TGTGCCAGTAGTATTGACGTCGGGGGGACAGGGGCCTACGAGCAGTACTTC